This T cell receptor (beta chain) emerged from a study of OX40 agonist ivuxolimab in advanced cancers. Assay: immunoSEQ multiplex PCR; the TCRdb copy retains only in-frame clones and omits some. The sample lists around 70,000 clones, about 82% seen once, with 6.5% to 7.5% in the top ten. The CDR3 contains 14 residues. Trimming cost V 0 bases and J 9 bases, with 13 bases left between them. In germline, CDR1 is SGHRS, CDR2 YFSETQ. This specimen was CD4+ or CD8+ T cells sorted from blood, taken in a trial of the OX40 agonist ivuxolimab. The chain employs TRBV5-1 and TRBJ2-1; D is perhaps TRBD2 (6 bases). This receptor was taken from an adult with an advanced solid tumor such as melanoma, head and neck, liver or kidney cancer. CDR3 DNA: TGCGCCAGCAGCTTGGATCTAGCGCATGGTGAGCAGTTCTTC. It yields the protein CASSLDLAHGEQFF.